These 6 T cell receptor beta chains were sequenced from one sample in a study of cytomegalovirus exposure and HLA in healthy donors. Vbeta (60) and Jbeta (13) primers were used in the PCR. TCRdb's copy holds only in-frame clones and misses some; the assay was immunoSEQ multiplex PCR. In the table there are approximately 90,000 clones, about 7.6% of which are singletons. Sequenced input: PBMCs. The receptors come from a man aged 50-60 years in good health and CMV-seronegative.

This clone was picked up a small number of times. The rearrangement joins TRBV9 to TRBJ2-7, with 12 positions matching TRBD2. The CDR3 consists of 16 residues. V dropped 4 bases and J dropped 3; count of bases not matched to a gene: 8. Germline loops: CDR1 SGDLS, CDR2 YYNGEE. The CDR3 loop reads CASSSLAGGPFYEQYF. The CDR3 nucleotides are TGTGCCAGCAGCTCCCTAGCGGGAGGGCCTTTCTACGAGCAGTACTTC.

This rearrangement joins TRBV5-5 to TRBJ1-4; possible D gene TRBD1, 5 bases. CDR3 size: 16 residues. Trimming removed 4 bases at V and 0 bases at J, with 13 bases between. Per germline, CDR1 SGHKS and CDR2 YYEKEE (reference sequence). The CDR3 loop reads CASSLFGGATNEKLFF. In DNA, the CDR3 is TGTGCCAGCAGCCTCTTCGGAGGGGCAACTAATGAAAAACTGTTTTTT.

The J gene is TRBJ2-2, the V gene TRBV11-3; the D is unclear. The V gene lost 5 bases and the J gene lost 4 bases, with 11 bases spanning the gap. Germline V gene lookup returns CDR1 SGHNT and CDR2 YENEEA. The CDR3 is 14 residues long. The CDR3 coding sequence is TGTGCCAGCAGCCCCCCCGGGTTCACCGGGGAGCTGTTTTTT. Its protein product is CASSPPGFTGELFF.

This clone turned up a few times. The V call is TRBV7-3, the J call TRBJ2-2, with 11 nucleotides matching TRBD2. J was trimmed by 8 bases and V by 9 bases; bases with no gene match: 8. This CDR3 is 14 amino acids long. The V gene's germline CDR1 is SGHTA and CDR2 FQGTGA. The DNA of the CDR3 is TGTGCCAGTGGAACTAGCGGGAGCGCGGGGGAGCTGTTTTTT. Its translation is CASGTSGSAGELFF.

This sequence joins TRBV15 and TRBJ2-6, with a weak D call TRBD2 (6 bases). Germline V CDR1 and CDR2: LNHNV, YYDKDF (reference sequence). The CDR3 has 15 amino acids. V lost 3 bases to trimming and J lost 0 bases, with 6 bases between them. This chain's CDR3 is CATSRGGSGANVLTF. The CDR3 nucleotides read TGTGCCACCAGCAGGGGGGGCTCTGGGGCCAACGTCCTGACTTTC. Using reference TRBV15 and TRBJ2-6 for the parts outside the CDR3, the full variable domain is DAMVIQNPRYQVTQFGKPVTLSCSQTLNHNVMYWYQQKSSQAPKLLFHYYDKDFNNEADTPDNFQSRRPNTSFCFLDIRSPGLGDTAMYLCATSRGGSGANVLTFGAGSRLTVL.

As regards this clone: Different DNA sequences within this sample yield the same CDR3. The chain is built from TRBV6-5 and TRBJ1-2, with 8 positions matching TRBD1. CDR1 is MNHEY, CDR2 SVGAGI, per germline. J was trimmed by 4 bases and V by 0 bases; bases with no gene match: 4. This CDR3 is built from 15 residues. This chain's CDR3 is CASSYSGTGAYGYTF. CDR3 nucleotide sequence: TGTGCCAGCAGTTACTCTGGGACAGGCGCCTATGGCTACACCTTC.